These T cell receptor beta chains were read from a single sample in a study of blood T cell repertoires in COVID-19. Some clones are missing from TCRdb's copy, which holds only in-frame ones; the method was immunoSEQ multiplex PCR. The repertoire consists of roughly 180,000 clones, with approximately 87% occurring once and the leading ten covering roughly 20%. Sequences were obtained from peripheral blood. The receptors shown here come from an older man with active or convalescent COVID-19. Both conserved end residues are part of each CDR3. A D gene is named only where the DNA matches it firmly. Only part of the rows carry a size: once, few, many, or a class if the clone is expanded.

14	TRBJ2-1	-	TRBV6-5	-	CASSYDRTYNEQFF	TGTGCCAGCAGTTACGACAGAACCTACAATGAGCAGTTCTTC
11	TRBJ1-4	-	TRBV30	-	CAWGAGEKLFF	TGTGCCTGGGGTGCGGGAGAAAAACTGTTTTTT
14	TRBJ2-3	few	TRBV6-5	TRBD2	CASRPGGSADTQYF	TGTGCCAGCCGGCCGGGGGGTAGCGCAGATACGCAGTATTTT
14	TRBJ1-2	once	TRBV6-6	TRBD1	CASSYVRQGYGYTF	TGTGCCAGCAGTTACGTCCGACAGGGATATGGCTACACCTTC
15	TRBJ2-2	-	TRBV25-1	TRBD2	CASTPGRGNTGELFF	TGTGCCAGCACCCCGGGGAGGGGGAACACCGGGGAGCTGTTTTTT
15	TRBJ1-2	-	TRBV6-5	TRBD1	CASSYLGQGLFGYTF	TGTGCCAGCAGTTACCTGGGACAGGGTCTGTTTGGCTACACCTTC
17	TRBJ1-5	-	TRBV10-1	-	CASSESIRRQKNQPQHF	TGCGCCAGCAGTGAGTCGATTCGGAGGCAGAAGAATCAGCCCCAGCATTTT
15	TRBJ2-7	-	TRBV18	TRBD1	CASSRGQGASYEQYF	TGTGCCAGCTCACGGGGACAGGGGGCGTCCTACGAGCAGTACTTC
13	TRBJ2-1	-	TRBV9	-	CASSSQVRNEQFF	TGTGCCAGCAGCTCCCAGGTACGGAATGAGCAGTTCTTC
12	TRBJ1-1	-	TRBV29-1	-	CSVKRQNTEAFF	TGCAGCGTGAAGAGACAGAACACTGAAGCTTTCTTT
13	TRBJ1-2	-	TRBV18	-	CASSPRAVDGYTF	TGTGCCAGCTCACCACGCGCGGTGGATGGCTACACCTTC
15	TRBJ1-6	-	TRBV9	-	CASSVDPRPNSPLHF	TGTGCCAGCAGCGTAGACCCCAGGCCCAATTCACCCCTCCACTTT
13	TRBJ1-2	-	TRBV28	-	CASRDTVFYGYTF	TGTGCCAGCAGAGATACGGTATTCTATGGCTACACCTTC
20	TRBJ2-1	-	TRBV24-1	TRBD2	CATSGRPGLAESSSYNEQFF	TGTGCCACCAGTGGTCGTCCGGGACTAGCGGAATCGAGCTCCTACAATGAGCAGTTCTTC
17	TRBJ2-2	-	TRBV5-1	-	CASSLEGSEVRNGELFF	TGCGCCAGCAGCTTGGAAGGTAGCGAGGTTAGAAACGGGGAGCTGTTTTTT
15	TRBJ2-1	many	TRBV24-1	TRBD2	CATSETSGNYNEQFF	TGTGCCACCAGTGAGACTAGCGGGAACTACAATGAGCAGTTCTTC
15	TRBJ1-1	-	TRBV28	TRBD1	CASRTPGQGYTEAFF	TGTGCCAGCAGAACTCCGGGACAGGGATACACTGAAGCTTTCTTT
14	TRBJ1-2	-	TRBV7-9	-	CASSIGRESYGYTF	TGTGCCAGCAGTATCGGTAGGGAGAGCTATGGCTACACCTTC
15	TRBJ2-1	-	TRBV12-5	TRBD2	CASLSSGEAYNEQFF	TGTGCTAGTCTCTCTAGCGGGGAAGCCTACAATGAGCAGTTCTTC
13	TRBJ1-2	-	TRBV28	-	CASSTGLNYGYTF	TGTGCCAGCAGTACGGGACTTAACTATGGCTACACCTTC
14	TRBJ2-7	-	TRBV2	-	CASLPGRTSYEQYF	TGTGCCAGCCTTCCGGGGAGAACCTCCTACGAGCAGTACTTC
16	TRBJ2-7	once	TRBV7-2	TRBD1	CASSAPGQGFSYEQYF	TGTGCCAGCAGCGCTCCGGGACAGGGATTTTCCTACGAGCAGTACTTC
15	TRBJ2-2	-	TRBV2	-	CASSEAGRGTGELFF	TGTGCCAGCAGTGAAGCGGGCAGGGGCACCGGGGAGCTGTTTTTT
17	TRBJ1-2	-	TRBV19	-	CASTGGALRLKLGGYTF	TGTGCCAGTACCGGGGGGGCCCTTCGACTTAAACTCGGTGGCTACACCTTC
15	TRBJ2-7	-	TRBV18	-	CASSRERQVPYEQYF	TGTGCCAGCTCACGGGAGAGACAGGTACCCTACGAGCAGTACTTC
15	TRBJ2-7	-	TRBV28	TRBD1	CASREVGTGPYEQYF	TGTGCCAGCAGGGAAGTCGGGACAGGACCTTACGAGCAGTACTTC
13	TRBJ1-1	-	TRBV18	-	CASSPGGNTEAFF	TGTGCCAGCTCACCGGGAGGGAACACTGAAGCTTTCTTT
14	TRBJ2-1	-	TRBV7-3	-	CASSQQTGSNEQFF	TGTGCCAGCAGCCAACAGACAGGAAGCAATGAGCAGTTCTTC
12	TRBJ2-3	-	TRBV28	TRBD1	CAAGGGSNTQYF	TGTGCAGCAGGGGGCGGGTCTAATACGCAGTATTTT
12	TRBJ1-6	-	TRBV7-8	-	CASSFSNSPLHF	TGTGCCAGCAGCTTTAGCAATTCACCCCTCCACTTT
13	TRBJ1-3	-	TRBV11-2	-	CASSLQGGNTIYF	TGTGCCAGCAGCCTTCAGGGTGGAAACACCATATATTTT
17	TRBJ1-3	-	TRBV3-1/TRBV3-2	-	CASSQQIGGGGGNTIYF	TGTGCCAGCAGCCAACAGATCGGCGGGGGAGGGGGAAACACCATATATTTT
15	TRBJ1-4	-	TRBV19	-	CASTDYRATNEKLFF	TGTGCCAGTACCGATTACAGGGCAACTAATGAAAAACTGTTTTTT